This record concerns one TCR beta chain sequence. The CDR3 spans 14 residues. The V gene lost 2 bases and the J gene lost 3 bases, with 10 bases spanning the gap. CDR1 is MNHNY and CDR2 is SVGAGI in the germline V gene (reference sequence). These data come from a study of shared clonotypes between healthy human individuals. Original data processing: With immunoSEQ giving junction-only sequences and no quality scores, filtering differed. Profiling relied on immunoSEQ multiplex PCR, and the TCRdb table lists in-frame clones only, not all of them. From that table come the V and J calls and clone size; the DNA was used to work out D and trimming. The sample has 2.3 million or so clones, over 90% seen once.

The chain couples TRBV6-6 to TRBJ1-2, with D perhaps matching TRBD1 (5 bases). Sequenced input: naive CD4+ T cells from PBMCs. This sample's subset: CD45RA+ positively selected. The receptor was isolated from a man between 18 and 35 years old in good health. Some clones in this sample may be carry-over from other donors' samples. The CDR3 loop reads CASSYGRGDYGYTF. Written as DNA, the CDR3 is TGTGCCAGCAGTTACGGACGGGGGGACTATGGCTACACCTTC.